The T cell receptor beta chain under discussion was sequenced for a study of T cell changes during pregnancy in multiple sclerosis. Some clones are missing from TCRdb's copy, which holds only in-frame ones; the method was immunoSEQ multiplex PCR. The sample comprises around 96,000 clones, roughly 94% of which are singletons, and approximately 1.7% rests with the top ten. Trimming pared 0 bases from V and 7 bases from J, leaving 10 bases between. Germline V gene data show CDR1 as SGDLS and CDR2 as YYNGEE. The CDR3 consists of 13 residues. The chain couples TRBV9 to TRBJ2-5; D unclear. This sample comprised peripheral blood, obtained after pregnancy. This TCR was sampled from a female donor in good health, enrolled as a control in a pregnancy study. CDR3 sequence (DNA): TGTGCCAGCAGCGTAGGGTTAGATCCGACCCAGTACTTC. Residues: CASSVGLDPTQYF.